This TCR beta chain emerged from a study of blood T cell repertoires in COVID-19 (TCRdb year 2020). Study-wide context: Samples covering the acute and convalescent phases of COVID-19 were provided by collaborators in the United States, Italy and Spain. Deeply sampled blood TCRbeta repertoires from subjects exposed to, actively infected with, or recovered from COVID-19 were included in the dataset. Where available, HLA class I and class II types were taken from metadata supplied by the sample provider and were not determined by assay-based typing. Samples were obtained from the ongoing ImmuneRACE study (first 160 participants) and from over 1,000 subjects provided by 6 global collaborators. Sample metadata almost always included a de-identified subject ID, COVID-19 status, age in years and sex. The repertoires were released in a freely available public database meant as a resource for research on the immune response to SARS-CoV-2. The prospective study material was composed of cDNA or gDNA derived from T cells, B-cell-depleted T cells, or PBMCs.

TCRbeta CDR3 regions were amplified from genomic DNA using the immunoSEQ Assay, a bias-controlled multiplex PCR. Regarding the original processing steps: The number of nucleated cells in each sample was estimated by amplification of reference gene primers within the assay. To quantify the absolute abundance of each unique TCRbeta CDR3 rearrangement, sequence reads were collapsed and filtered. For each sample, productive Simpson clonality was calculated as the square root of Simpson's diversity index over productive rearrangements. The clones in this table, taken by TCRdb from immuneACCESS, are in-frame only. Not every clone is retained; where verified, under half of the shortfall comes from an unresolved V gene, and the cause of the rest is unknown. The DNA was the basis for D and trimming; V, J and clone size are from that table. The sample table records about 370,000 clones; around 91% of these occur just once. 1% of the sample is held by the ten biggest clonotypes.

Turning to this clone: What antigen it recognizes has not been identified. Qualities for individual bases were not recorded, and no much larger clone is one base off.

Findings and caveats that apply to the study as a whole: Clinical and demographic metadata were provided uncurated, with the amount varying by source and participant.

Enrolling through a virtual design, the prospective study's participants ranged in age from roughly 18 to 95 years and lived across about two dozen United States geographic areas. In the prospective study, participants were assigned to cohorts based on the clinical history participants reported in a screening survey and a study questionnaire. ImmuneRACE Cohort 3 recovered participants were defined by two consecutive negative NP/OP PCR tests, healthcare professional clearance, or symptom resolution. Each participant in the prospective study had whole blood, serum and a nasopharyngeal or oropharyngeal swab collected by mobile phlebotomists. Over a roughly two-month period, participants in the prospective study had the option of providing additional blood draws and questionnaires. Before DNA extraction, prospective study blood samples were shipped either frozen or at room temperature. CDR1 WSHSY and CDR2 SAAADI are derived from the germline V gene. From cysteine to phenylalanine, the CDR3 is 14 amino acids long. Only CDR3 DNA is held: 42 bases, read in frame from base 1. A distance of 14 bases separates the germline ends of V and J, which lose 2 bases and 9 bases respectively.

The sequenced sample consisted of PBMCs or T cells enriched from blood (not recorded which). The chain couples TRBV10-2 to TRBJ2-1, and TRBD2 may be the D gene, going by 5 matching bases. This clonotype was sampled from a man between 18 and 35 years old who had recovered from COVID-19. The CDR3 loop reads CASSEGSVRGEQFF. Read as DNA, the sequence is TGCGCCAGCAGTGAGGGTTCCGTCCGGGGTGAGCAGTTCTTC.